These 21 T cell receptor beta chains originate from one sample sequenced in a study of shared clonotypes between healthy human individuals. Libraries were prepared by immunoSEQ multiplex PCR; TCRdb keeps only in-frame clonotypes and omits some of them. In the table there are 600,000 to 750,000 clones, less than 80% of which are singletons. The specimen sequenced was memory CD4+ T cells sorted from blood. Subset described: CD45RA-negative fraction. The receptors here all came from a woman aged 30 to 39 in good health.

The CDR3 reads CASSFPRGNTGELFF. The DNA of the CDR3 is TGTGCCAGCAGCTTCCCCCGCGGGAACACCGGGGAGCTGTTTTTT. J is TRBJ2-2 and V is TRBV7-9; no clear D. The CDR3 loop spans 15 amino acids. Trimming took off 3 bases at V and 1 base at J, with 9 bases between the two ends. Germline-derived CDR1 and CDR2 are SEHNR and FQNEAQ (reference sequence). The whole variable domain, filled in from reference TRBV7-9 and TRBJ2-2, reads DTGVSQNPRHKITKRGQNVTFRCDPISEHNRLYWYRQTLGQGPEFLTYFQNEAQLEKSRLLSDRFSAERPKGSFSTLEIQRTEQGDSAMYLCASSFPRGNTGELFFGEGSRLTVL.

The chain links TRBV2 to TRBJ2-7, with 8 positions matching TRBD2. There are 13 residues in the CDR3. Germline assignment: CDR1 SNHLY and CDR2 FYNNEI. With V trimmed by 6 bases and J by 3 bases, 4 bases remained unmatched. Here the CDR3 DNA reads TGTGCCAGCAGCTTGACTAGCGACTACGAGCAGTACTTC. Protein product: CASSLTSDYEQYF. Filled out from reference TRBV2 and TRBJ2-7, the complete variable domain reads EPEVTQTPSHQVTQMGQEVILRCVPISNHLYFYWYRQILGQKVEFLVSFYNNEISEKSEIFDDQFSVERPDGSNFTLKIRSTKLEDSAMYFCASSLTSDYEQYFGPGTRLTVT.

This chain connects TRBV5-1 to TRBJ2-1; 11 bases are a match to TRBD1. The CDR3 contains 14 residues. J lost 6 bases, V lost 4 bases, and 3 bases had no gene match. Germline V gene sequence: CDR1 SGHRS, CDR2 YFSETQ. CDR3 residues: CASSAGTGGNEQFF. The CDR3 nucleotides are TGCGCCAGCAGCGCAGGGACAGGGGGCAATGAGCAGTTCTTC.

The CDR3 is CASNGGGIQETQYF. The DNA of the CDR3 is TGTGCCAGTAATGGTGGCGGGATCCAAGAGACCCAGTACTTC. This chain connects TRBV19 to TRBJ2-5; TRBD2 is a possible D gene (6 bases). Trimming left V 7 bases short and J 1 base short, with 13 bases between. The CDR3 sequence is 14 residues long. Germline V gene data show CDR1 as LNHDA and CDR2 as SQIVND (reference sequence).

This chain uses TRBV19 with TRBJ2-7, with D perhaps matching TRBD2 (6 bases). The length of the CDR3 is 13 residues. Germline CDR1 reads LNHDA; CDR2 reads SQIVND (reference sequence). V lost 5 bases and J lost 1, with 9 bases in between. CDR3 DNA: TGTGCCAGTAGTCCCGGGACTTCCTACGAGCAGTACTTC. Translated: CASSPGTSYEQYF. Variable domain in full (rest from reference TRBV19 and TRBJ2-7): DGGITQSPKYLFRKEGQNVTLSCEQNLNHDAMYWYRQDPGQGLRLIYYSQIVNDFQKGDIAEGYSVSREKKESFPLTVTSAQKNPTAFYLCASSPGTSYEQYFGPGTRLTVT.

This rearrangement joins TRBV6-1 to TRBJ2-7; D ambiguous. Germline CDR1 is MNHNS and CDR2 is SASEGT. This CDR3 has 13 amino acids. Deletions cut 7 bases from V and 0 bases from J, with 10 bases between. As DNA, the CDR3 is TGTGCCAGCACCGATGGCGACTCCTACGAGCAGTACTTC. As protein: CASTDGDSYEQYF.

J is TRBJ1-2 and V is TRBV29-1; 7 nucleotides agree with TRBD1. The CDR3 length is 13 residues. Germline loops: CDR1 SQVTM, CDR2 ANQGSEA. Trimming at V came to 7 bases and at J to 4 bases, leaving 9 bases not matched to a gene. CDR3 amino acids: CSGATGDGYGYTF. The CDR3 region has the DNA TGCAGCGGGGCTACAGGGGACGGCTATGGCTACACCTTC.

The DNA for the CDR3 is TGTGCCAGCACCGGGACAGGGCTCGTAAATGGCTACACCTTC. Translating it yields CASTGTGLVNGYTF. This chain joins TRBV19 and TRBJ1-2; 9 bases are shared with TRBD1. Germline CDR1 LNHDA, CDR2 SQIVND (reference sequence). V was pared by 9 bases and J by 6 bases, with 11 bases of the junction left unmatched. CDR3 length equals 14 residues.

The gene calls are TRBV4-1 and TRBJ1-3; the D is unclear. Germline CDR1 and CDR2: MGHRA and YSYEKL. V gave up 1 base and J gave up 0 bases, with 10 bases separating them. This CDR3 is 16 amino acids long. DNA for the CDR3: TGCGCCAGCAGCCAAGTCGTGGTTTCCTCTGGAAACACCATATATTTT. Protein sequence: CASSQVVVSSGNTIYF.

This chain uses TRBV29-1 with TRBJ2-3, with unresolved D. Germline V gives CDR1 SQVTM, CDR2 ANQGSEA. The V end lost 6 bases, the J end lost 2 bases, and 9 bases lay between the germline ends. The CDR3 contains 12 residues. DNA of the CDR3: TGCAGCGTCACCTATTCCACAGATACGCAGTATTTT. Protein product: CSVTYSTDTQYF.

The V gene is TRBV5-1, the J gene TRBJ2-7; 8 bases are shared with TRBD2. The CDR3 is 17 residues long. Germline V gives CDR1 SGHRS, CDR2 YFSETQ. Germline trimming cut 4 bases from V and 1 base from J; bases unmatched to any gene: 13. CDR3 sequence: CASSLITSGSVSYEQYF. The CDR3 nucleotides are TGCGCCAGCAGCCTGATTACCAGCGGGAGCGTTTCCTACGAGCAGTACTTC.

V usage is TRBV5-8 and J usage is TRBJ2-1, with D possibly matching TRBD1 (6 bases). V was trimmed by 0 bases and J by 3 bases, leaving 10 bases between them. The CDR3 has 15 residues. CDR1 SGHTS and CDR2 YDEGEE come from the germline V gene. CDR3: CASSLAQGSYNEQFF. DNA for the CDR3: TGTGCCAGCAGCTTGGCACAGGGTAGCTACAATGAGCAGTTCTTC.

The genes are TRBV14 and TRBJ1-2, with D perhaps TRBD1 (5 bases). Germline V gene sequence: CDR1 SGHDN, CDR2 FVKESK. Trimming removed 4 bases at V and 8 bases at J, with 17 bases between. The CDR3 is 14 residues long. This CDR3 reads CASSLQQVAGGYTF. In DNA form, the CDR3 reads TGTGCCAGCAGCCTGCAACAGGTTGCAGGCGGCTACACCTTC.

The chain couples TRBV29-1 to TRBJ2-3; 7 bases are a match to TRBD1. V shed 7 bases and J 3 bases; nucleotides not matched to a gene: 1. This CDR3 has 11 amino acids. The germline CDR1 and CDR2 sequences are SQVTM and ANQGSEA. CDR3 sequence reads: CSGDSTDTQYF. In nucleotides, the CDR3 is TGCAGCGGGGACAGTACAGATACGCAGTATTTT.

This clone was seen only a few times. In DNA form, the CDR3 reads TGTGCCAGCAGGACAGATATTCCTAACGAGCAGTACTTC. Residues: CASRTDIPNEQYF. The chain links TRBV25-1 to TRBJ2-7; D may be TRBD1 (5 bases). CDR1 is MGHDK and CDR2 is SYGVNS in the germline V gene. The V gene lost 6 bases and the J gene lost 5 bases, with 14 bases spanning the gap. The CDR3 runs 13 residues.

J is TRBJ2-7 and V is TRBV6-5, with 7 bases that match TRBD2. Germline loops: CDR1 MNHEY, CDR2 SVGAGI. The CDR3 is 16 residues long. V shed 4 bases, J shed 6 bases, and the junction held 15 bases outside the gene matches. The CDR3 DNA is TGTGCCAGCAGTTGGGCCTTCGGGGGGAAGTTAGCCGAGCAGTACTTC. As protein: CASSWAFGGKLAEQYF.

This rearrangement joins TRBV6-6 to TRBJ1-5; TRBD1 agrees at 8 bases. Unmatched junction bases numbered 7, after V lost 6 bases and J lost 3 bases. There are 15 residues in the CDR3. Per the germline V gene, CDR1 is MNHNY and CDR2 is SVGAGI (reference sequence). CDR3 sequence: CASSRGQGDNQPQHF. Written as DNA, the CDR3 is TGTGCCAGCAGCCGAGGACAGGGCGACAATCAGCCCCAGCATTTT.

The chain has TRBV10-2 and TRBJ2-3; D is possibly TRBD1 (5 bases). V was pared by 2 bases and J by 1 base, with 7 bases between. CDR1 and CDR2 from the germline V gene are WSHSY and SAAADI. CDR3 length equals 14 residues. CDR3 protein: CASSEQGGTDTQYF. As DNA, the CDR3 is TGCGCCAGCAGTGAGCAAGGGGGCACAGATACGCAGTATTTT.

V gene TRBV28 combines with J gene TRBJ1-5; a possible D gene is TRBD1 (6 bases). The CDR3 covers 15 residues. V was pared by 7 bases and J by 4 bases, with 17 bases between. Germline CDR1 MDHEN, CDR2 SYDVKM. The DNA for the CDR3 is TGTGCCAGCATGTTCGGGGGGGCGTTTAATCAGCCCCAGCATTTT. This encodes CASMFGGAFNQPQHF.

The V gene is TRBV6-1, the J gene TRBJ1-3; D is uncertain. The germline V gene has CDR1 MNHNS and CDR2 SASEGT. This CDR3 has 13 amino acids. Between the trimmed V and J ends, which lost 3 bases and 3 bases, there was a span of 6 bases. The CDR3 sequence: CASSENRGNTIYF. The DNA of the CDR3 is TGTGCCAGCAGTGAGAACCGTGGAAACACCATATATTTT.

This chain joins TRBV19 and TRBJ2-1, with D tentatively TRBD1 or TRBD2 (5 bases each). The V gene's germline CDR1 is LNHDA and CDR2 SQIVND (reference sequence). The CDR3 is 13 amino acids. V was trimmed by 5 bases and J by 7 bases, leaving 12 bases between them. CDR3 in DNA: TGTGCCAGTAGTGGGACCTTCCTAAATGAGCAGTTCTTC. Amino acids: CASSGTFLNEQFF.